A selection of T cell receptor beta chains follows, all from one sample in a study of T-cell memory formation after mild COVID-19. TCRdb passed the 5' RACE reads through MiXCR, listing each CDR3 protein once. In the table there are 400,000 or so distinct CDR3 sequences, around 18% of which are singletons. The sample comprised PBMCs or a T cell subset sorted from them (not recorded which). These receptors all come from an adult woman who had mild COVID-19 (a few samples of this study predate the infection). Cell type and time point are not known. CDR3s include the opening cysteine and the closing phenylalanine or tryptophan. Fields, in order: clone size, D gene, J gene, V gene, CDR3 DNA, CDR3 protein. D genes are given only for firm matches. Part of the rows lack a size; the others show once, few, many or a class for expanded clones.

clone size: few; D gene: NA; J gene: TRBJ2-7; V gene: TRBV6-5; CDR3 DNA: TGTGCCAGCAGCGACTGGGGGAACCTCCTACGAGAGCAGTACTTC; CDR3 protein: CASSDWGNLLREQYF
clone size: NA; D gene: TRBD1; J gene: TRBJ1-1; V gene: TRBV3-1; CDR3 DNA: TGTGCCAGCAGCCAAGGGACAGGGGCCTTGGGAATGAACACTGAAGCTTTCTTT; CDR3 protein: CASSQGTGALGMNTEAFF
clone size: few; D gene: TRBD1; J gene: TRBJ2-7; V gene: TRBV12-3/TRBV12-4; CDR3 DNA: TGTGCCAGCAGTTTGTCGGACAGGGGGAGCTACGAGCAGTACTTC; CDR3 protein: CASSLSDRGSYEQYF
clone size: NA; D gene: NA; J gene: TRBJ2-1; V gene: TRBV6-5; CDR3 DNA: TGTGCCAGCAGTTACCGTCACAATGAGCAGTTCTTC; CDR3 protein: CASSYRHNEQFF
clone size: NA; D gene: NA; J gene: TRBJ1-1; V gene: TRBV20-1; CDR3 DNA: TGCAGTGCTAGAGCCCCCGTAACCCTCGAAGCTTTCTTT; CDR3 protein: CSARAPVTLEAFF
clone size: NA; D gene: NA; J gene: TRBJ2-7; V gene: TRBV7-8; CDR3 DNA: TGTGCCAGCAGCTTAGACAGGGTCTCCTCCTACGAGCAGTACTTC; CDR3 protein: CASSLDRVSSYEQYF
clone size: NA; D gene: NA; J gene: TRBJ2-2; V gene: TRBV9; CDR3 DNA: TGTGCCAGCAGCGTAGGATCTGGCGGGGAGCTGTTTTTT; CDR3 protein: CASSVGSGGELFF
clone size: NA; D gene: NA; J gene: TRBJ1-2; V gene: TRBV2; CDR3 DNA: TGTGCCAGCAGTGATGACAGGACCTATGGCTACACCTTC; CDR3 protein: CASSDDRTYGYTF
clone size: NA; D gene: TRBD1; J gene: TRBJ1-1; V gene: TRBV6-5; CDR3 DNA: TGTGCCAGCAGTTGGGAGGGGGCAAACACTGAAGCTTTCTTT; CDR3 protein: CASSWEGANTEAFF
clone size: many; D gene: NA; J gene: TRBJ1-1; V gene: TRBV14; CDR3 DNA: TGTGCCAGCAGCCAATTAGGTCGTAAAGCTTTCTTT; CDR3 protein: CASSQLGRKAFF
clone size: NA; D gene: TRBD2; J gene: TRBJ2-2; V gene: TRBV24-1; CDR3 DNA: TGTGCCACCAGTGATTCCCGGCGTCGGGGGGACCCTCTAGGCGCGAACACCGGGGAGCTGTTTTTT; CDR3 protein: CATSDSRRRGDPLGANTGELFF
clone size: few; D gene: TRBD1; J gene: TRBJ1-1; V gene: TRBV5-1; CDR3 DNA: TGCGCCAGCAGCCAATCCGGGACAGGGGTTACTGAAGCTTTCTTT; CDR3 protein: CASSQSGTGVTEAFF
clone size: NA; D gene: TRBD1; J gene: TRBJ2-7; V gene: TRBV7-6; CDR3 DNA: TGTGCCAGCAGCCCTATCTCAAGGGGGCGCAGGGGGACCTACGAGCAGTACTTC; CDR3 protein: CASSPISRGRRGTYEQYF
clone size: few; D gene: NA; J gene: TRBJ2-3; V gene: TRBV12-3/TRBV12-4; CDR3 DNA: TGTGCCAGCATTCGTTTCCAGAGCACAGATACGCAGTATTTT; CDR3 protein: CASIRFQSTDTQYF
clone size: few; D gene: TRBD1; J gene: TRBJ1-2; V gene: TRBV6-5; CDR3 DNA: TGTGCCAGCACCCTAAGGTCCGGGACAGGGGGCAATGGCTACACCTTC; CDR3 protein: CASTLRSGTGGNGYTF
clone size: NA; D gene: NA; J gene: TRBJ2-3; V gene: TRBV4-2; CDR3 DNA: TGTGCCAGCAGCCCGTCCGCAGGCAGCACAGATACGCAGTATTTT; CDR3 protein: CASSPSAGSTDTQYF
clone size: NA; D gene: TRBD1; J gene: TRBJ1-1; V gene: TRBV11-2; CDR3 DNA: TGTGCCAGCAGCTTACAATATCAGGGGGCGAACACTGAAGCTTTCTTT; CDR3 protein: CASSLQYQGANTEAFF
clone size: many; D gene: NA; J gene: TRBJ1-2; V gene: TRBV7-9; CDR3 DNA: TGTGCCAGCAGCTTAGGACATACTCCCGCTCACACCTTC; CDR3 protein: CASSLGHTPAHTF
clone size: few; D gene: NA; J gene: TRBJ2-2; V gene: TRBV5-1; CDR3 DNA: TGCGCCAGCAGCTTGGTAAAACTGGAGGTTTTGAGGACCGGGGAGCTGTTTTTT; CDR3 protein: CASSLVKLEVLRTGELFF
clone size: NA; D gene: TRBD1; J gene: TRBJ1-1; V gene: TRBV14; CDR3 DNA: TGTGCCAGCAGCCATTATAGTGGACAGGGCGCTGAAGCTTTCTTT; CDR3 protein: CASSHYSGQGAEAFF
clone size: few; D gene: NA; J gene: TRBJ1-4; V gene: TRBV18; CDR3 DNA: TGTGCCAGCTCACCCAGGGCTAGAAATGAAAAACTGTTTTTT; CDR3 protein: CASSPRARNEKLFF
clone size: NA; D gene: TRBD1; J gene: TRBJ2-1; V gene: TRBV30; CDR3 DNA: TGTGCCTGGAGTTTGGTAGGGGGCAAGAATGAGCAGTTCTTC; CDR3 protein: CAWSLVGGKNEQFF
clone size: NA; D gene: NA; J gene: TRBJ2-2; V gene: TRBV15; CDR3 DNA: TGTGCCACCAGCCTCCCAATCTTCACCGGGGAGCTGTTTTTT; CDR3 protein: CATSLPIFTGELFF
clone size: many; D gene: TRBD1; J gene: TRBJ2-1; V gene: TRBV20-1; CDR3 DNA: TGCAGCGAGAGGAGACAGGGTGGGAATGAGCAGTTCTTC; CDR3 protein: CSERRQGGNEQFF
clone size: NA; D gene: NA; J gene: TRBJ1-1; V gene: TRBV15; CDR3 DNA: TGTGCTACCAGTTTGACACGGTCGGGCACTGAAGCTTTCTTT; CDR3 protein: CATSLTRSGTEAFF
clone size: few; D gene: TRBD1; J gene: TRBJ2-7; V gene: TRBV12-3/TRBV12-4; CDR3 DNA: TGTGCCAGCAGTTTAGGGACAGGGCTCGACGAGCAGTACTTC; CDR3 protein: CASSLGTGLDEQYF
clone size: few; D gene: TRBD1; J gene: TRBJ1-1; V gene: TRBV5-1; CDR3 DNA: TGCGCCAGCAGCTTGGGGGGACAGGGCTTCATGAACACTGAAGCTTTCTTT; CDR3 protein: CASSLGGQGFMNTEAFF
clone size: NA; D gene: NA; J gene: TRBJ1-3; V gene: TRBV6-5; CDR3 DNA: TGTGCCAGCAGTTACGCTGTAGCCTCTGGAAACACCATATATTTT; CDR3 protein: CASSYAVASGNTIYF
clone size: NA; D gene: NA; J gene: TRBJ2-1; V gene: TRBV5-1; CDR3 DNA: TGCGCCAGCAGCCAGGGACACGAATACAATGAGCAGTTCTTC; CDR3 protein: CASSQGHEYNEQFF
clone size: NA; D gene: NA; J gene: TRBJ2-5; V gene: TRBV18; CDR3 DNA: TGTGCCAGCTCAGCGGGACTCGGGACGAAAGAGACCCAGTACTTC; CDR3 protein: CASSAGLGTKETQYF
clone size: NA; D gene: NA; J gene: TRBJ1-3; V gene: TRBV12-3/TRBV12-4; CDR3 DNA: TGTGCCAGCAGTTTTATGGGAAACACCATATATTTT; CDR3 protein: CASSFMGNTIYF
clone size: few; D gene: NA; J gene: TRBJ2-1; V gene: TRBV14; CDR3 DNA: TGTGCCAGCAGCCAATCTGGCTTCCAAAATGAGCAGTTCTTC; CDR3 protein: CASSQSGFQNEQFF
clone size: few; D gene: NA; J gene: TRBJ2-3; V gene: TRBV24-1; CDR3 DNA: TGTGCCACCAGTGTGGGCTACAACACAGATACGCAGTATTTT; CDR3 protein: CATSVGYNTDTQYF
clone size: few; D gene: TRBD1; J gene: TRBJ1-1; V gene: TRBV6-2/TRBV6-3; CDR3 DNA: TGTGCCAGCAGTTACGGGACAGGGCGAATTGGCACTGAAGCTTTCTTT; CDR3 protein: CASSYGTGRIGTEAFF
clone size: NA; D gene: NA; J gene: TRBJ2-3; V gene: TRBV9; CDR3 DNA: TGTGCCAGCAGCGAAGCCAACGTAGGCACAGATACGCAGTATTTT; CDR3 protein: CASSEANVGTDTQYF
clone size: few; D gene: NA; J gene: TRBJ2-2; V gene: TRBV12-3/TRBV12-4; CDR3 DNA: TGTGCCAGTAGGGGAAAGATGGACACCGGGGAGCTGTTTTTT; CDR3 protein: CASRGKMDTGELFF
clone size: NA; D gene: NA; J gene: TRBJ2-7; V gene: TRBV4-3; CDR3 DNA: TGCGCCAGCAGCCAAGCCCATGACTTCTTGGAGCAGTACTTC; CDR3 protein: CASSQAHDFLEQYF
clone size: few; D gene: NA; J gene: TRBJ2-5; V gene: TRBV6-1; CDR3 DNA: TGTGCCAGCGGGGTGGGCTCCCCTCAAGAGACCCAGTACTTC; CDR3 protein: CASGVGSPQETQYF
clone size: NA; D gene: TRBD2; J gene: TRBJ2-3; V gene: TRBV7-9; CDR3 DNA: TGTGCCAGCAAGCCGGGAGGGTTGAATACGCAGTATTTT; CDR3 protein: CASKPGGLNTQYF
clone size: few; D gene: NA; J gene: TRBJ2-5; V gene: TRBV7-6; CDR3 DNA: TGTGCCAGCAGCTCCGGTGGCGGGGGCCCTCGGGAGACCCAGTACTTC; CDR3 protein: CASSSGGGGPRETQYF
clone size: few; D gene: NA; J gene: TRBJ1-1; V gene: TRBV5-1; CDR3 DNA: TGCGCCAGCAGCCAACACGGGACGAACACTGAAGCTTTCTTT; CDR3 protein: CASSQHGTNTEAFF
clone size: few; D gene: TRBD2; J gene: TRBJ2-3; V gene: TRBV20-1; CDR3 DNA: TGCAGTGCTCCTCTAGCGGGGAGCACAGATACGCAGTATTTT; CDR3 protein: CSAPLAGSTDTQYF
clone size: few; D gene: TRBD2; J gene: TRBJ2-7; V gene: TRBV20-1; CDR3 DNA: TGCAGTGCTCCGTCGCTAGTAGCGGGTGCCGTCTACGAGCAGTACTTC; CDR3 protein: CSAPSLVAGAVYEQYF
clone size: few; D gene: TRBD1; J gene: TRBJ2-5; V gene: TRBV4-2; CDR3 DNA: TGTGCCAGCAGCCAAGAACCTGGACAGGATGGGACCCAGTACTTC; CDR3 protein: CASSQEPGQDGTQYF
clone size: few; D gene: NA; J gene: TRBJ1-2; V gene: TRBV6-1; CDR3 DNA: TGTGCCAGCAGTGAAGCGCTCAGCTATGGCTACACCTTC; CDR3 protein: CASSEALSYGYTF
clone size: NA; D gene: NA; J gene: TRBJ1-1; V gene: TRBV20-1; CDR3 DNA: TGCAGTGCTAGTGCTAGGGGGACCGAAGCTTTCTTT; CDR3 protein: CSASARGTEAFF
clone size: few; D gene: NA; J gene: TRBJ2-3; V gene: TRBV3-1; CDR3 DNA: TGTGCCAGCAGCCAAGTAGAGGATACGCAGTATTTT; CDR3 protein: CASSQVEDTQYF
clone size: NA; D gene: TRBD2; J gene: TRBJ2-3; V gene: TRBV2; CDR3 DNA: TGTGCCAGCAGAGAGGGACTAGCGTCGGATACGCAGTATTTT; CDR3 protein: CASREGLASDTQYF